This T cell receptor beta chain was captured in a study of T cells expressing NK-cell markers. TCRdb re-called the 5' RACE reads; one entry per CDR3 protein, DNA not given. This sample contains 300,000 to 450,000 distinct CDR3 sequences. The CDR3 consists of 16 residues. Germline assignment: CDR1 MNHEY and CDR2 SMNVEV (reference sequence). Sequencing was carried out using blood T cells: a sorted CD56 or NKG2C T cell subset, CD4+ or CD8+ T cells, or bulk PBMC T cells (not recorded which). The source is a man between 18 and 69 years old in good health. The rearrangement uses TRBV27 and TRBJ2-3; the D call of TRBD2 rests on TCRdb alone, since no DNA is present to check it. The CDR3 here is CASRASGVPSTDTQYF.